Listed below are T cell receptor beta chains from one sample, sequenced in a study of blood T cell repertoires in COVID-19. The method was immunoSEQ multiplex PCR; TCRdb's version includes in-frame clones alone and lacks a portion of them. The data hold around 300,000 clones, with over 75% observed a single time. The sequencing sample was made of peripheral blood. These receptors were obtained from a man in his forties or fifties with active or convalescent COVID-19. The CDR3 runs from the conserved cysteine through the conserved F or W.

v_call	j_call	cdr3_aa
TRBV29-1	TRBJ2-1	CSVEARLAMIGQGEQFF
TRBV27	TRBJ1-2	CASSPGTGGSLGYGYTF
TRBV5-5	TRBJ2-7	CASSLAGAGGYF
TRBV6-5	TRBJ2-2	CASSLGQELFF
TRBV4-2	TRBJ1-4	CASSQERTGLGEKLFF
TRBV30	TRBJ2-2	CAWSLTGFNTGELFF
TRBV27	TRBJ2-1	CASSVLAGSNEQFF
TRBV5-1	TRBJ2-7	CASSFGGSSYEQYF
TRBV28	TRBJ2-7	CASSFAGTSAEQYF
TRBV30	TRBJ1-2	CAWSTGFLGYTF
TRBV28	TRBJ2-7	CASSTSGSSYEQYF
TRBV30	TRBJ2-3	CAWVRRDRGRSTQYF
TRBV6-5	TRBJ2-7	CASSGYRVEQYF
TRBV6-5	TRBJ2-3	CASSFNREYTDTQYF
TRBV7-2	TRBJ1-5	CASSLEGTGYQPQHF
TRBV5-8	TRBJ2-5	CASSLRLAQIPETQYF
TRBV5-1	TRBJ2-3	CASSLGAGLSTDTQYF
TRBV2	TRBJ2-5	CASSDGSGETQYF
TRBV7-9	TRBJ1-1	CASSLLRAPHTEAFF
TRBV5-5	TRBJ1-3	CASSLGRSGNTIYF
TRBV18	TRBJ2-7	CASSSATGGFYEQYF
TRBV7-8	TRBJ2-7	CASSLFGQGPGSGEQYF
TRBV29-1	TRBJ2-7	CSVEVTGAYEQYF
TRBV10-3	TRBJ1-1	CAISEDRDSHQEAFF
TRBV20-1	TRBJ2-2	CSASRGQGTGELFF